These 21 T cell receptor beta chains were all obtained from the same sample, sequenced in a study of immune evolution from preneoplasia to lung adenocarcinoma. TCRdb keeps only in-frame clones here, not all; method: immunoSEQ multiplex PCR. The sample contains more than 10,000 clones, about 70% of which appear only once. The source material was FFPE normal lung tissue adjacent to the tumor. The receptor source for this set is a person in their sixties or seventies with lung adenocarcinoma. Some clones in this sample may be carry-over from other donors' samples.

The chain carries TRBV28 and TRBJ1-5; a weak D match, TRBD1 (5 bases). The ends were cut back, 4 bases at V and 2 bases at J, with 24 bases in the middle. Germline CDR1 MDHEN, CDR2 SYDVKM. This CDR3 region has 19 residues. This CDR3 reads CASSSLSKDTLGGNQPQHF. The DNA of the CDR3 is TGTGCCAGCAGTTCCCTATCCAAAGACACGCTGGGGGGCAATCAGCCCCAGCATTTT.

In nucleotides, the CDR3 is TGTGCCATCAGGAGGAGGACTAGCGGGACCAACACCGGGGAGCTGTTTTTT. The encoded protein is CAIRRRTSGTNTGELFF. This chain links TRBV10-3 with TRBJ2-2; 12 nucleotides align to TRBD2. The CDR3 is 17 residues long. The V and J ends lost 6 bases and 2 bases, in that order; junction bases with no gene match: 7. Germline V gene data show CDR1 as ENHRY and CDR2 as SYGVKD.

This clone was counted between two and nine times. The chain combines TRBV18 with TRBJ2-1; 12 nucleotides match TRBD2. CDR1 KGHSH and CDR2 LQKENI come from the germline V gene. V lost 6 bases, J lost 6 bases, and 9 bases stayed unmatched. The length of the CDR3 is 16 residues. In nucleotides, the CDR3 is TGTGCCAGCTCCCCTAGACTAGCGGGAGAAAGCAATGAGCAGTTCTTC. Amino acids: CASSPRLAGESNEQFF.

Here the CDR3 DNA reads TGCGCCAGCAGCTTTTCAGCCTCAGCGGAACGCCAGTTCTTC. This translates into CASSFSASAERQFF. This rearrangement joins TRBV5-1 to TRBJ2-1; possibly TRBD2 for D (5 bases). V lost 2 bases and J lost 13, with 19 bases in between. Germline CDR1 and CDR2: SGHRS and YFSETQ. The CDR3 loop spans 14 amino acids.

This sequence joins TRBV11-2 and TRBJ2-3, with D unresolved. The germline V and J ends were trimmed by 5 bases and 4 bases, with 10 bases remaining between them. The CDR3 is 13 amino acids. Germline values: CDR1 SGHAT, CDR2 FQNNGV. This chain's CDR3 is CASSRNKPDTQYF. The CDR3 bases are TGTGCCAGCAGCCGAAACAAACCAGATACGCAGTATTTT.

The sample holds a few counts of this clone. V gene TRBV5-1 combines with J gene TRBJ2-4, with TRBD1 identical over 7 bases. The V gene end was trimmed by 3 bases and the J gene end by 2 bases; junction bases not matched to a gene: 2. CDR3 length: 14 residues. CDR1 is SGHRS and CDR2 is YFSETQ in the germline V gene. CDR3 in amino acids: CASSSDRSKNIQYF. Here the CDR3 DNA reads TGCGCCAGCAGCTCGGACAGGTCCAAAAACATTCAGTACTTC.

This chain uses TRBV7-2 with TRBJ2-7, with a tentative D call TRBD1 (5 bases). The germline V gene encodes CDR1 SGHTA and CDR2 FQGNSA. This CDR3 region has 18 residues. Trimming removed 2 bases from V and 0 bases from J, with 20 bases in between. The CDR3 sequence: CASSLKPFGATRSYEQYF. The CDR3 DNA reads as TGTGCCAGCAGCTTAAAACCCTTTGGGGCGACCCGCTCCTACGAGCAGTACTTC.

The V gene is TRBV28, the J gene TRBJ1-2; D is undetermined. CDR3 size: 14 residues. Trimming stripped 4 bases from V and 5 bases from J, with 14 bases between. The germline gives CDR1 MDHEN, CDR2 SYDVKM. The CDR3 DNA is TGTGCCAGCAGTTCGGCAGGAAGGATTTATGGCTACACCTTC. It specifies CASSSAGRIYGYTF.

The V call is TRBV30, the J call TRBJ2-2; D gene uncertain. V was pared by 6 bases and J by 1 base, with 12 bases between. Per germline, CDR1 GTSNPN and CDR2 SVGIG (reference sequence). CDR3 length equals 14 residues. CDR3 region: CACGGDLNTGELFF. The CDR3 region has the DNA TGTGCCTGTGGCGGAGACCTGAACACCGGGGAGCTGTTTTTT.

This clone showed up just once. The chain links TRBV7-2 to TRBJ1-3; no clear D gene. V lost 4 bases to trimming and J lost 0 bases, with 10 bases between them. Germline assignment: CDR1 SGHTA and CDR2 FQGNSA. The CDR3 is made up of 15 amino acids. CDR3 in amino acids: CASSSYLGSGNTIYF. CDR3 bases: TGTGCCAGCAGCTCCTATCTCGGCTCTGGAAACACCATATATTTT.

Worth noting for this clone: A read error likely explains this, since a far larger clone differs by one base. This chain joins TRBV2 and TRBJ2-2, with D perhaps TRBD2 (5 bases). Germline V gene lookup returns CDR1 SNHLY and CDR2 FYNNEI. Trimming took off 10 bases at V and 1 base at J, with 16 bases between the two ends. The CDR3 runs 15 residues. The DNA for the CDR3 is TGTGCCATCATGGTATCCGGGATGAACACCGGGGAGCTGTTTTTT. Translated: CAIMVSGMNTGELFF.

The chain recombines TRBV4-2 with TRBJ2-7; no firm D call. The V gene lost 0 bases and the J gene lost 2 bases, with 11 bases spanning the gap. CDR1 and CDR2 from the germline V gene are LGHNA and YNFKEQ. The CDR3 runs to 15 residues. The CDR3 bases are TGTGCCAGCAGCCAAGACTGGGGTATCCCCTACGAGCAGTACTTC. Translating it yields CASSQDWGIPYEQYF.

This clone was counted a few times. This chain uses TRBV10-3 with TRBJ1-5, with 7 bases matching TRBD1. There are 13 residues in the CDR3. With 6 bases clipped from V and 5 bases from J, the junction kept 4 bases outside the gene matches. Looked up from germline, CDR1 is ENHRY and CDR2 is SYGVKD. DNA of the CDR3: TGTGCCATCAGCCGGGACAGCGATCAGCCCCAGCATTTT. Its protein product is CAISRDSDQPQHF.

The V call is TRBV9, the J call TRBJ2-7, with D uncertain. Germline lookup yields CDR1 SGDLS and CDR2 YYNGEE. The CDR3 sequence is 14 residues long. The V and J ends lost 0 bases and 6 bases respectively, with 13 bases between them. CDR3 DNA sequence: TGTGCCAGCAGCGTAGACTCCCGTGGACGCGAGCAGTACTTC. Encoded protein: CASSVDSRGREQYF.

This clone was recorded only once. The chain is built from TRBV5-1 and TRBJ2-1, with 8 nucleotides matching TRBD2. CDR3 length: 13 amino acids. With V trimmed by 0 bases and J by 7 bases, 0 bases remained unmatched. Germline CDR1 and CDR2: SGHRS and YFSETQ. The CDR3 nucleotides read TGCGCCAGCAGCTTGGGACTAGCGAATGAGCAGTTCTTC. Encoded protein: CASSLGLANEQFF.

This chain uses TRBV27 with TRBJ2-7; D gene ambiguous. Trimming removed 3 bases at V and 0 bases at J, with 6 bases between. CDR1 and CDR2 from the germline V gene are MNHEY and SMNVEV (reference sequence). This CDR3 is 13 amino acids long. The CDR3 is CASSLSGSYEQYF. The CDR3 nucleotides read TGTGCCAGCAGTTTGTCGGGCTCCTACGAGCAGTACTTC.

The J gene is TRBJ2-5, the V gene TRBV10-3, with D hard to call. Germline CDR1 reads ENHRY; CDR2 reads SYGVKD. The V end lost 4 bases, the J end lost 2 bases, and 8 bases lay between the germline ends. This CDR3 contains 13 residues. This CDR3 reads CAISVGFQETQYF. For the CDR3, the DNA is TGTGCCATCAGTGTCGGGTTTCAAGAGACCCAGTACTTC.

CDR3: CASSVPIAGGGDEQFF. The CDR3 DNA is TGCGCCAGCAGCGTACCTATAGCGGGAGGGGGCGATGAGCAGTTCTTC. V usage is TRBV5-1 and J usage is TRBJ2-1; 11 bases match TRBD2. The CDR3 length is 16 residues. V was clipped by 4 bases and J by 8 bases; unmatched bases: 11. From germline, CDR1 is SGHRS and CDR2 YFSETQ.

CDR3 in amino acids: CASSDTRGQPQHF. The CDR3, as DNA: TGTGCCAGTAGTGATACCCGGGGCCAGCCCCAGCATTTT. The chain carries TRBV19 and TRBJ1-5; tentative D call: TRBD1 (5 bases). The CDR3 runs 13 residues. Trimming left V 5 bases short and J 7 bases short, with 12 bases between. Germline V gene lookup returns CDR1 LNHDA and CDR2 SQIVND (reference sequence).

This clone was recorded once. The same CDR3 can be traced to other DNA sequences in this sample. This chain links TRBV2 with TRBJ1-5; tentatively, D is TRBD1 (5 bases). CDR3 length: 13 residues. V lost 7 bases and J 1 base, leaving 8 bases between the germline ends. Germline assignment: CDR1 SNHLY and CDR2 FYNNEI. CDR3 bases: TGTGCCAGCATGAGGGACAGCAATCAGCCCCAGCATTTT. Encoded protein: CASMRDSNQPQHF. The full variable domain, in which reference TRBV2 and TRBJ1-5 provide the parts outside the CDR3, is EPEVTQTPSHQVTQMGQEVILRCVPISNHLYFYWYRQILGQKVEFLVSFYNNEISEKSEIFDDQFSVERPDGSNFTLKIRSTKLEDSAMYFCASMRDSNQPQHFGDGTRLSIL.

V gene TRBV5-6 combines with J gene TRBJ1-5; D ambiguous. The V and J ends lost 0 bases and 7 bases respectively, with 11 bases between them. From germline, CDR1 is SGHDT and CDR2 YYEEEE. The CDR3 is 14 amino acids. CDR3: CASSLGPGEQPQHF. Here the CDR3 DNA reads TGTGCCAGCAGCTTGGGGCCAGGCGAGCAGCCCCAGCATTTT.